Shown below are 22 T cell receptor beta chains from a single sample sequenced in a study of CD8+CD57+ T cells in acquired aplastic anemia. Profiles of TCR beta VDJ and CDR3 were generated from a genomic DNA template. TCRdb passed the reads through MiXCR, listing each CDR3 protein once. Here the sample spans about 160,000 distinct CDR3 sequences, roughly 40% being singletons. Input material: sorted CD4+, CD8+, or CD8+CD57+ T cells (not recorded which) from PBMCs. The receptors stem from a human donor in good health.

The gene calls are TRBV7-9 and TRBJ2-1; no definite D call. The CDR3 consists of 11 residues. Trimming removed 9 bases from V and 5 bases from J, with 8 bases in between. Looked up from germline, CDR1 is SEHNR and CDR2 is FQNEAQ (reference sequence). The CDR3 bases are TGTGCCAGTGGACGGAACAATGAGCAGTTCTTC. Translating it yields CASGRNNEQFF. Drawing the rest from reference TRBV7-9 and TRBJ2-1, the complete variable domain is DTGVSQNPRHKITKRGQNVTFRCDPISEHNRLYWYRQTLGQGPEFLTYFQNEAQLEKSRLLSDRFSAERPKGSFSTLEIQRTEQGDSAMYLCASGRNNEQFFGPGTRLTVL.

For this clonotype: With a much larger clone just one base away, this may be a read error. J is TRBJ1-2 and V is TRBV7-9; 9 nucleotides line up with TRBD1. The CDR3 is 15 amino acids. Germline V gene lookup returns CDR1 SEHNR and CDR2 FQNEAQ (reference sequence). CDR3 in amino acids: CASRGRDRADYGHTF. CDR3 bases: TGTGCCAGCAGGGGCCGGGACAGGGCCGACTATGGCCACACCTTC. Variable domain in full (rest from reference TRBV7-9 and TRBJ1-2): DTGVSQNPRHKITKRGQNVTFRCDPISEHNRLYWYRQTLGQGPEFLTYFQNEAQLEKSRLLSDRFSAERPKGSFSTLEIQRTEQGDSAMYLCASRGRDRADYGHTFGSGTRLTVV.

This clonotype was counted many times. The J gene is TRBJ1-1, the V gene TRBV4-1; 7 positions agree with TRBD1. Germline CDR1 MGHRA, CDR2 YSYEKL. The junction had 3 bases not matched to a gene; V was cut back by 4 bases and J by 1 base. The CDR3 length is 14 residues. CDR3 region: CASSLGQENTEAFF. In DNA form, the CDR3 reads TGCGCCAGCAGCCTCGGACAGGAGAACACTGAAGCTTTCTTT.

Here the CDR3 reads CASSLHRTSGIANTGELFF. As DNA, the CDR3 is TGTGCCAGCAGCTTACACCGTACTAGCGGTATAGCGAACACCGGGGAGCTGTTTTTT. This sequence joins TRBV11-1 and TRBJ2-2; 8 bases align to TRBD2. Germline values: CDR1 SGHAT, CDR2 FQDESV (reference sequence). With 2 bases clipped from V and 0 bases from J, the junction kept 11 bases outside the gene matches. The CDR3 is 19 residues long.

This clonotype was seen a few times. This chain connects TRBV4-1 to TRBJ2-5, with D perhaps being TRBD1 or TRBD2 (5 bases each). V was shortened by 0 bases and J by 5 bases, with 10 bases between the two germline ends. Germline-derived CDR1 and CDR2 are MGHRA and YSYEKL. The CDR3 covers 14 residues. CDR3 region: CASSQEDGTETQYF. Here the CDR3 DNA reads TGCGCCAGCAGCCAAGAAGATGGGACCGAGACCCAGTACTTC.

The chain links TRBV29-1 to TRBJ2-1; D ambiguous. Trimming removed 3 bases from V and 2 bases from J, with 8 bases in between. The CDR3 has 13 residues. Germline CDR1 is SQVTM and CDR2 is ANQGSEA. This CDR3 reads CSVEGWTYNEQFF. The CDR3 DNA reads as TGCAGCGTTGAGGGGTGGACCTACAATGAGCAGTTCTTC.

For this clonotype: One base away lies a much larger clone, so this may be a sequencing read error. CDR3 sequence reads: CASSLLGTVNYEQYF. Written as DNA, the CDR3 is TGTGCCAGCAGTTTGTTGGGGACAGTTAACTACGAGCAGTACTTC. The chain employs TRBV2 and TRBJ2-7, with 7 bases fitting TRBD1. CDR1 and CDR2 (germline): SNHLY, FYNNEI. CDR3 length equals 15 residues. V dropped 5 bases and J dropped 3; count of bases not matched to a gene: 10.

V gene TRBV29-1 combines with J gene TRBJ1-1; TRBD1 is a possible D gene (6 bases). Germline CDR1 reads SQVTM; CDR2 reads ANQGSEA. The CDR3 has 15 amino acids. V lost 3 bases and J lost 2, with 16 bases in between. Here the CDR3 DNA reads TGCAGCGTTGACAGGGAGGGGGGGGTTAACACTGAAGCTTTCTTT. Amino acid sequence: CSVDREGGVNTEAFF.

The chain combines TRBV20-1 with TRBJ1-1; 10 bases fit TRBD1. This CDR3 contains 15 residues. Germline values: CDR1 DFQATT, CDR2 SNEGSKA (reference sequence). Losses at the gene ends were 4 bases for V and 3 bases for J; bases not matched to a gene: 8. The CDR3 sequence is CSAKGTGAWDTEAFF. The DNA of the CDR3 is TGCAGTGCTAAGGGGACAGGGGCTTGGGACACTGAAGCTTTCTTT.

This clonotype was seen ten or more times. The chain recombines TRBV9 with TRBJ2-2; possibly TRBD1 for D (5 bases). V was pared by 5 bases and J by 0 bases, with 8 bases between. CDR1 and CDR2 from the germline V gene are SGDLS and YYNGEE. There are 14 residues in the CDR3. The DNA of the CDR3 is TGTGCCAGCAGTCGGACACCGAACACCGGGGAGCTGTTTTTT. As protein: CASSRTPNTGELFF.

The chain links TRBV27 to TRBJ2-7; D is ambiguous. This CDR3 spans 13 amino acids. Germline CDR1 is MNHEY and CDR2 is SMNVEV (reference sequence). The germline V and J ends were trimmed by 5 bases and 1 base, with 9 bases remaining between them. The CDR3: CASSLFVSYEQYF. In DNA form, the CDR3 reads TGTGCCAGCAGTCTTTTTGTGTCCTACGAGCAGTACTTC.

The CDR3 loop is CSVPSGGGPMNTEAFF. The CDR3 DNA sequence: TGCAGCGTTCCCTCCGGGGGGGGGCCGATGAACACTGAAGCTTTCTTT. The chain couples TRBV29-1 to TRBJ1-1; a weak D match, TRBD1 (6 bases). There are 16 residues in the CDR3. V was shortened by 5 bases and J by 0 bases, with 19 bases between the two germline ends. The V gene's germline CDR1 is SQVTM and CDR2 ANQGSEA.

Ten or more counts support this clonotype. The chain joins TRBV9 to TRBJ1-2, with D tentatively TRBD1 (5 bases). The CDR3 consists of 15 residues. CDR1 and CDR2 from the germline V gene are SGDLS and YYNGEE. V was clipped by 3 bases and J by 0 bases, with 12 bases between them. The CDR3 coding sequence is TGTGCCAGCAGCGGGTCTTGGGGCTCTAACTATGGCTACACCTTC. It translates to CASSGSWGSNYGYTF.

The J gene is TRBJ2-5, the V gene TRBV20-1, with 13 bases lining up with TRBD2. The J segment lost 5 bases and the V segment lost 4 bases, leaving 4 bases of the junction unmatched. This CDR3 comprises 14 residues. Germline CDR1 is DFQATT and CDR2 is SNEGSKA (reference sequence). This chain's CDR3 is CSAKLAGGLETQYF. The CDR3 bases are TGCAGTGCTAAACTAGCGGGGGGGCTCGAGACCCAGTACTTC.

The chain recombines TRBV20-1 with TRBJ1-2; TRBD1 might be the D (5 bases). V lost 3 bases and J lost 3, with 5 bases in between. The CDR3 contains 11 residues. Germline CDR1 DFQATT, CDR2 SNEGSKA (reference sequence). The CDR3 here is CSASRDYGYTF. CDR3 DNA sequence: TGCAGTGCTAGCAGGGACTATGGCTACACCTTC.

The table lists this clonotype with many counts. V is TRBV6-5 and J is TRBJ1-2; 8 positions agree with TRBD1. Germline V CDR1 and CDR2: MNHEY, SVGAGI. The V gene end was trimmed by 4 bases and the J gene end by 2 bases; junction bases not matched to a gene: 3. CDR3 length: 14 amino acids. The CDR3 DNA is TGTGCCAGCAGTTCGCCAGGGGGCAACTATGGCTACACCTTC. The encoded protein is CASSSPGGNYGYTF.

In this sample, this clonotype turned up a few times. The V and J genes are TRBV29-1 and TRBJ2-7, with TRBD2 identical over 16 bases. CDR3 length equals 15 residues. Unmatched junction bases numbered 6, after V lost 4 bases and J lost 6 bases. Germline loops: CDR1 SQVTM, CDR2 ANQGSEA. DNA for the CDR3: TGCAGCGTTGGAGGGACTAGCGGGAGGGCCCGCGAGCAGTACTTC. As protein: CSVGGTSGRAREQYF.

This clonotype was detected a few times. This sequence joins TRBV2 and TRBJ1-1; D is perhaps TRBD1 (6 bases). V dropped 4 bases and J dropped 6 bases, with 9 bases sitting between them. This CDR3 comprises 12 residues. Per the germline V gene, CDR1 is SNHLY and CDR2 is FYNNEI. The CDR3: CASSGRTAEAFF. The CDR3 DNA reads TGTGCCAGCAGTGGAAGGACAGCTGAAGCTTTCTTT.

The chain couples TRBV11-2 to TRBJ2-1; the match to TRBD2 covers 9 bases. V gave up 3 bases and J gave up 5 bases; unmatched junction bases: 8. CDR1 and CDR2 (germline): SGHAT, FQNNGV. The CDR3 has 16 residues. The CDR3 is CASSFQGGRGNNEQFF. The CDR3, as DNA: TGTGCCAGCAGCTTCCAAGGCGGGAGGGGCAACAATGAGCAGTTCTTC. The entire variable domain, with the rest obtained from reference TRBV11-2 and TRBJ2-1, is as follows: EAGVAQSPRYKIIEKRQSVAFWCNPISGHATLYWYQQILGQGPKLLIQFQNNGVVDDSQLPKDRFSAERLKGVDSTLKIQPAKLEDSAVYLCASSFQGGRGNNEQFFGPGTRLTVL.

The chain is built from TRBV25-1 and TRBJ2-2; 9 bases line up with TRBD1. The CDR3 runs 15 residues. Germline CDR1 and CDR2: MGHDK and SYGVNS. Germline trimming cut 6 bases from V and 3 bases from J; bases unmatched to any gene: 5. The CDR3 DNA is TGTGCCAGCAGGTCGAGGACAGGGGACACCGGGGAGCTGTTTTTT. It specifies CASRSRTGDTGELFF.

The chain links TRBV30 to TRBJ1-1, with D perhaps TRBD1 (6 bases). The V gene's germline CDR1 is GTSNPN and CDR2 SVGIG (reference sequence). CDR3 length: 13 residues. V gave up 4 bases and J gave up 6 bases, with 15 bases separating them. Here the CDR3 reads CAWMGPRGAEAFF. DNA of the CDR3: TGTGCCTGGATGGGGCCTAGGGGGGCTGAAGCTTTCTTT.

At least ten counts were recorded for this clonotype. The chain employs TRBV7-9 and TRBJ2-7; no reliable D call. Per germline, CDR1 SEHNR and CDR2 FQNEAQ (reference sequence). Trimming took 4 bases from V and 2 from J, leaving 9 bases between them. CDR3 length: 13 residues. CDR3 sequence: CASSSGRAYEQYF. The CDR3 DNA sequence: TGTGCCAGCAGCTCCGGACGGGCCTACGAGCAGTACTTC.